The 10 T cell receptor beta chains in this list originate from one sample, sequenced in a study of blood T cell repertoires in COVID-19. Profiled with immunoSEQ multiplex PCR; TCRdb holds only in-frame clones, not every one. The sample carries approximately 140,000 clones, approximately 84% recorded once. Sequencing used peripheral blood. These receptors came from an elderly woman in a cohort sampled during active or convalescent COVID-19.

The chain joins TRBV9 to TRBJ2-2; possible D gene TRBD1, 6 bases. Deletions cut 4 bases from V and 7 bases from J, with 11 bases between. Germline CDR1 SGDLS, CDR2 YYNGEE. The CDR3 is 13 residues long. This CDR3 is CASSPGTIGELFF. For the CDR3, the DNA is TGTGCCAGCAGCCCAGGGACAATCGGGGAGCTGTTTTTT.

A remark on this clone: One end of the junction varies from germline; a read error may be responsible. The CDR3 here is CARSTGQGGGGELFF. The CDR3 DNA follows: TGTGCCCGTAGTACGGGACAGGGGGGGGGCGGGGAGCTGTTTTTT. The chain links TRBV19 to TRBJ2-2; 11 nucleotides align to TRBD1. CDR1 is LNHDA and CDR2 is SQIVND in the germline V gene (reference sequence). The CDR3 sequence is 15 residues long.

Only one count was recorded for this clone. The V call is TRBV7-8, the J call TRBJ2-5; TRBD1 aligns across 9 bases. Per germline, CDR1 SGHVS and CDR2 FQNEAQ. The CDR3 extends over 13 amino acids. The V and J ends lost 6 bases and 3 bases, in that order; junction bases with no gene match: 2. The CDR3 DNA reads TGTGCCAGCAGGAGACAGGGGGAAGAGACCCAGTACTTC. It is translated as CASRRQGEETQYF. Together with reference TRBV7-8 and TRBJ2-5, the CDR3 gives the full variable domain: GAGVSQSPRYKVAKRGQDVALRCDPISGHVSLFWYQQALGQGPEFLTYFQNEAQLDKSGLPSDRFFAERPEGSVSTLKIQRTQQEDSAVYLCASRRQGEETQYFGPGTRLLVL.

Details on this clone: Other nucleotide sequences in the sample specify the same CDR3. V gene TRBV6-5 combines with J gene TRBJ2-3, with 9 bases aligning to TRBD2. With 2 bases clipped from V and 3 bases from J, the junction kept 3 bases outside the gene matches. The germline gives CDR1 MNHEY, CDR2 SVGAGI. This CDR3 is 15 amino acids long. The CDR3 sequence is CASSYVRGGTDTQYF. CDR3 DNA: TGTGCCAGCAGTTACGTGCGGGGGGGAACAGATACGCAGTATTTT.

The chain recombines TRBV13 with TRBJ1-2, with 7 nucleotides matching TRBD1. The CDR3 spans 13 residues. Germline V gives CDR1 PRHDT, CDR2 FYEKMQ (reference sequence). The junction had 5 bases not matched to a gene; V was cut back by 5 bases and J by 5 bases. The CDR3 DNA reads TGTGCCAGCAGCCTGACAGGGAGATATGGCTACACCTTC. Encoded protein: CASSLTGRYGYTF.

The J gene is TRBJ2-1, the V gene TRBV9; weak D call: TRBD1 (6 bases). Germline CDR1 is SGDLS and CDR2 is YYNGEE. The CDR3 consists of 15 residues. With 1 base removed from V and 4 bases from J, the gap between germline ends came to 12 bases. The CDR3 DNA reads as TGTGCCAGCAGCGTACAGGGACATACTTACAATGAGCAGTTCTTC. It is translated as CASSVQGHTYNEQFF.

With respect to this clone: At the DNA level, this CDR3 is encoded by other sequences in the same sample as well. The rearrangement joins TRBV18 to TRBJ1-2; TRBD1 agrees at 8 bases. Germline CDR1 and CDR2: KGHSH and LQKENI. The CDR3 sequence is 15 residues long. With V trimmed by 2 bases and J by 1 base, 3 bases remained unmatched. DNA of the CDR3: TGTGCCAGCTCACCAGACAGGGGAAATAACTATGGCTACACCTTC. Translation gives CASSPDRGNNYGYTF.

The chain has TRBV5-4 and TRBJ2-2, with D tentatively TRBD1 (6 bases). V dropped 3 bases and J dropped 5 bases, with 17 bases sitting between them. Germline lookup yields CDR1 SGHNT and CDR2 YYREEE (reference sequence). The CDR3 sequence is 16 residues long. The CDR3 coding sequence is TGTGCCAGCAGCTATGGACAGAAAAGAGGGACCGGGGAGCTGTTTTTT. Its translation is CASSYGQKRGTGELFF.

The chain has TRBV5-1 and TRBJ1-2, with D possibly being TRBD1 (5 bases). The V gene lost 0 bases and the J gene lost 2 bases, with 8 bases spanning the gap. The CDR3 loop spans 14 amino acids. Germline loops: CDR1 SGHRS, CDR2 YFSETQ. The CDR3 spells CASSLGAGNYGYTF. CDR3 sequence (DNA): TGCGCCAGCAGCTTGGGGGCAGGGAACTATGGCTACACCTTC.

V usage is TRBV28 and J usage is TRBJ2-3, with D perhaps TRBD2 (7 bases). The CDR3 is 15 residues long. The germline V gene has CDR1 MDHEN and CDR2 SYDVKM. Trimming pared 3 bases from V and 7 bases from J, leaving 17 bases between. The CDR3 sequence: CASSLGGGAGHTQYF. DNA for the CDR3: TGTGCCAGCAGTTTGGGGGGGGGCGCCGGTCATACGCAGTATTTT.